The entry that follows covers one T cell receptor (beta chain) sequence. Its antigen remains unknown. The data are from a study of cytomegalovirus exposure and HLA in healthy donors. Study as a whole: A prior study identified 110 million or so unique TCR beta sequences from about 179 million T cells. Unique TCRs numbering approximately 80 million, obtained from HLA-typed donors, made up an early data release. The Caucasian-associated ancestry cluster held around 76% of some 420 genotyped donors. General study points: Cytomegalovirus-associated status was assigned to about 170 TCR beta chains.

The CDR3 length is 15 residues. Germline V gene data show CDR1 as SQVTM and CDR2 as ANQGSEA. Trimming cost V 4 bases and J 5 bases; bases outside gene matches: 10. Primers for the PCR totalled 60 Vbeta and 13 Jbeta. The data were produced by immunoSEQ multiplex PCR, yet TCRdb's version contains in-frame clones alone and is incomplete. The sample has 150,000 to 200,000 clones; about 70% are singletons. Sequenced input: PBMCs. V gene TRBV29-1 combines with J gene TRBJ1-1; 10 nucleotides match TRBD1. The sequence came from a woman aged 25 to 39 in good health and CMV-seronegative. The CDR3 here is CSVGPGQGRETEAFF. The CDR3 region has the DNA TGCAGCGTTGGTCCGGGACAGGGGAGGGAGACTGAAGCTTTCTTT.